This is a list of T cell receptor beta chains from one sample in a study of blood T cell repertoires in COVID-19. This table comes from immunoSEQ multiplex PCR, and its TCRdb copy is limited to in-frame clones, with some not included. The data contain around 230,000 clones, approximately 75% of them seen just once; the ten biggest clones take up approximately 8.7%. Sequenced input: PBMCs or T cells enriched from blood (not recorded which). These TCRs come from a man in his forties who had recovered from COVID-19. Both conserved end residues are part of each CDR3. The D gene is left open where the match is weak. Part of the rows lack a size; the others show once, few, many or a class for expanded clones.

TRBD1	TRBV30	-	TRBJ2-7	CAWSYGPGTGGEQYF	TGTGCCTGGAGTTACGGGCCAGGGACAGGAGGGGAGCAGTACTTC
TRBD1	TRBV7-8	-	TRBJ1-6	CASSLYAGQGDSPLHF	TGTGCCAGCAGCTTATATGCGGGACAGGGTGATTCACCCCTCCACTTT
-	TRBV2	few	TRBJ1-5	CASSQRIDPGQPQHF	TGTGCCAGCAGCCAACGTATTGATCCGGGTCAGCCCCAGCATTTT
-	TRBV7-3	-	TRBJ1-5	CASSLTATNQPQHF	TGTGCCAGCAGCTTAACGGCCACCAATCAGCCCCAGCATTTT
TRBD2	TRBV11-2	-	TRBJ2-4	CASSPGLAGTLNIQYF	TGTGCCAGCAGCCCAGGACTAGCGGGGACTTTAAACATTCAGTACTTC
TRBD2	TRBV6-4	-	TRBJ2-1	CASSDKASGMGEQFF	TGTGCCAGCAGTGACAAGGCTAGCGGGATGGGTGAGCAGTTCTTC
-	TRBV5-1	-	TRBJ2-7	CASSLLITAGYDEQYF	TGCGCCAGCAGCTTGCTGATAACGGCAGGATACGACGAGCAGTACTTC
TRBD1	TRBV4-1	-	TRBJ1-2	CASSLRDRGNYGYTF	TGCGCCAGCAGCCTCCGGGACAGGGGGAACTATGGCTACACCTTC
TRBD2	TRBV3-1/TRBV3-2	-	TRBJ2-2	CASSSMGLTSLELFF	TGTGCCAGCAGCTCTATGGGACTAACTTCTTTGGAGCTGTTTTTT
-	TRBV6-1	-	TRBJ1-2	CASSEWGDYYGYTF	TGTGCCAGCAGTGAGTGGGGCGACTACTATGGCTACACCTTC
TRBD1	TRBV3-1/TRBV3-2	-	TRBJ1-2	CASSVDPDRVDGYTF	TGTGCCAGCAGCGTCGACCCCGACAGGGTCGATGGCTACACCTTC
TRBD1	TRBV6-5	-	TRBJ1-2	CASSKDRGHYGYTF	TGTGCCAGCAGTAAGGACAGGGGCCATTATGGCTACACCTTC
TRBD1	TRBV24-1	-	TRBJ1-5	CATSDWGTGLNQPQHF	TGTGCCACCAGTGATTGGGGGACAGGTCTCAATCAGCCCCAGCATTTT
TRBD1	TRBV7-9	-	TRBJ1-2	CASSLSETGPYGYTF	TGTGCCAGCAGCTTAAGTGAGACAGGGCCCTATGGCTACACCTTC
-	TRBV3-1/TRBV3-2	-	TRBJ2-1	CASSQDSNSYNEQFF	TGTGCCAGCAGCCAAGATTCCAACTCCTACAATGAGCAGTTCTTC
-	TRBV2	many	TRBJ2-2	CASSEAEEAGELFF	TGTGCCAGCAGTGAAGCGGAGGAGGCCGGGGAGCTGTTTTTT
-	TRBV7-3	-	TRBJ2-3	CASSLGLIGDTQYF	TGTGCCAGCAGCTTAGGGCTCATTGGGGATACGCAGTATTTT
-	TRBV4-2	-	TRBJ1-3	CASSPKQGGDTIYF	TGTGCCAGCAGCCCGAAGCAGGGTGGAGACACCATATATTTT
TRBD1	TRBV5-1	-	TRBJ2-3	CASSSQGAEADTQYF	TGCGCCAGCAGCTCTCAGGGGGCAGAGGCAGATACGCAGTATTTT
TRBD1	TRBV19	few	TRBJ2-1	CASRIGQGNNEQFF	TGTGCCAGTAGGATCGGACAGGGTAACAATGAGCAGTTCTTC
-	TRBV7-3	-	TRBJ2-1	CASSSSGVNEQFF	TGTGCCAGCAGCTCCTCGGGTGTCAATGAGCAGTTCTTC
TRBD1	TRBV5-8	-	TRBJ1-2	CASSLGSGGVYGYTF	TGTGCCAGCAGCTTGGGCTCAGGGGGCGTCTATGGCTACACCTTC
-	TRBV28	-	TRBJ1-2	CASSPGSTRYGYTF	TGTGCCAGCAGTCCCGGGTCTACGAGGTATGGCTACACCTTC
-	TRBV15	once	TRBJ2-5	CATSRVEETQYF	TGTGCCACCAGCAGAGTAGAAGAGACCCAGTACTTC
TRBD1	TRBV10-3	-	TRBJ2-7	CAISETTGQGNEQYF	TGTGCCATCAGTGAGACCACTGGACAGGGAAACGAGCAGTACTTC
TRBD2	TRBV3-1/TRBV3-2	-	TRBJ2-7	CASSQELGGSDEQYF	TGTGCCAGCAGCCAAGAATTGGGAGGGTCTGACGAGCAGTACTTC
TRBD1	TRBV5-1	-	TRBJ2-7	CASTGQGDEQYF	TGCGCCAGCACCGGACAGGGAGACGAGCAGTACTTC
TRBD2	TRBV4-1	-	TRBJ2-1	CASSYFGRANEQFF	TGCGCCAGCAGCTATTTCGGGAGGGCCAATGAGCAGTTCTTC
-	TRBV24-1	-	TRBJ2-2	CATARTANTGELFF	TGTGCCACCGCCAGGACAGCGAACACCGGGGAGCTGTTTTTT
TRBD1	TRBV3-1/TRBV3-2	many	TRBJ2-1	CASSLTDRDEQFF	TGTGCCAGCAGCCTCACTGACAGGGATGAGCAGTTCTTC
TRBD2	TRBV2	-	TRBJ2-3	CAILAGVADTQYF	TGTGCCATCCTAGCGGGAGTCGCAGATACGCAGTATTTT
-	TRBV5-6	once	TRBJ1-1	CASSSLGGRVNTEAFF	TGTGCCAGCAGCTCTCTGGGGGGGCGTGTGAACACTGAAGCTTTCTTT
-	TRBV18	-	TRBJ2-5	CASSPRTGVETQYF	TGTGCCAGCTCACCAAGGACGGGAGTAGAGACCCAGTACTTC
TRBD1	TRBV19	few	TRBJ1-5	CASSPDRVNGQPQHF	TGTGCCAGTAGCCCGGACAGGGTGAATGGTCAGCCCCAGCATTTT
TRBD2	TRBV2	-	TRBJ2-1	CASRGLVHEQFF	TGTGCCAGCAGGGGACTAGTCCATGAGCAGTTCTTC
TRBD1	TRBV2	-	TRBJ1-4	CASSVRTGGLVTNEKLFF	TGTGCCAGCAGTGTGAGGACAGGGGGCTTGGTAACTAATGAAAAACTGTTTTTT
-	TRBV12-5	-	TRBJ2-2	CASGLGKQGGVGELFF	TGTGCTAGTGGTTTGGGAAAACAGGGAGGGGTCGGGGAGCTGTTTTTT
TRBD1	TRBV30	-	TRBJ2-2	CADSGGKNTGELFF	TGTGCCGATTCAGGGGGAAAAAACACCGGGGAGCTGTTTTTT
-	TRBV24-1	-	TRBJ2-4	CATSDPRVNKNIQYF	TGTGCCACCAGTGACCCCCGGGTTAACAAAAACATTCAGTACTTC
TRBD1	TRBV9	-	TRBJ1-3	CASSLYETGRNTIYF	TGTGCCAGCAGCTTATACGAGACAGGGCGAAACACCATATATTTT
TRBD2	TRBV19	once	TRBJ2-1	CASSIYSSGEQFF	TGTGCCAGTAGTATTTATAGTAGCGGGGAGCAGTTCTTC
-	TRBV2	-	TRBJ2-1	CASISRVNEQFF	TGTGCCAGCATTTCCAGGGTCAATGAGCAGTTCTTC
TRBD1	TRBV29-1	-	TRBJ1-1	CSVVRQGALKAFF	TGCAGCGTTGTTAGACAGGGGGCCCTAAAGGCTTTCTTT